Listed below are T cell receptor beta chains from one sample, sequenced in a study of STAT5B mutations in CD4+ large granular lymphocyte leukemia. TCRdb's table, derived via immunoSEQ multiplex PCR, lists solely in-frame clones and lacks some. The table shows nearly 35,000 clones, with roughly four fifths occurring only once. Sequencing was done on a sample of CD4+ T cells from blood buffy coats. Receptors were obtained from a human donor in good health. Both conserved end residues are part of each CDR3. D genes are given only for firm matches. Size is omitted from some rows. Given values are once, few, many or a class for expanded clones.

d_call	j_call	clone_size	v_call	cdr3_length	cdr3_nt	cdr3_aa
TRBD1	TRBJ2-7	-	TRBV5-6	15	TGTGCCAGCAGCTTGGTGGGGACAGGGCTATACGAGCAGTACTTC	CASSLVGTGLYEQYF
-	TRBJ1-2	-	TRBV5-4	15	TGTGCCAGCAGCTTGGATCCGTCAGTCCGCTATGGCTACACCTTC	CASSLDPSVRYGYTF
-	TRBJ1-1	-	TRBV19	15	TGTGCCAGTAGCCTTTCCTTACGAACGGGGACTGAAGCTTTCTTT	CASSLSLRTGTEAFF
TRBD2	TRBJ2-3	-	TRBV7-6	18	TGTGCCAGCAGCTTAGGGGTGAGAGGTAGCGGGAGTACAGATACGCAGTATTTT	CASSLGVRGSGSTDTQYF
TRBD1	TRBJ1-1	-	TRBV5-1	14	TGCGCCAGCAGCTTGGGAGGGGGCAACACTGAAGCTTTCTTT	CASSLGGGNTEAFF
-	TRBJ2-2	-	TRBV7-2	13	TGTGCCAGCAGCTTGTTCGGCACCGGGGAGCTGTTTTTT	CASSLFGTGELFF
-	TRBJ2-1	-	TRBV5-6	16	TGTGCCAGCAGCTTAGGGGTAGCGGCCTCTTACAATGAGCAGTTCTTC	CASSLGVAASYNEQFF
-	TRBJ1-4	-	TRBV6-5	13	TGTGCCAGCAAACAGACAACTAATGAAAAACTGTTTTTT	CASKQTTNEKLFF
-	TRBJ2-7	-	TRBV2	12	TGTGCCAGCAGGCGGGACGCTTACGAGCAGTACTTC	CASRRDAYEQYF
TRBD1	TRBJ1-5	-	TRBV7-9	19	TGTGCCAGCAGCTTATTCAACCCCGGACAGGGGGCTGTCAATCAGCCCCAGCATTTT	CASSLFNPGQGAVNQPQHF
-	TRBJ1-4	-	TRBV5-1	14	TGCGCCAGCAGCTTGGACACAACTAATGAAAAACTGTTTTTT	CASSLDTTNEKLFF
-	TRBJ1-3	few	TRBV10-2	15	TGCGCCAGCAGTGAGTCCGTATTTGCTGGAAACACCATATATTTT	CASSESVFAGNTIYF
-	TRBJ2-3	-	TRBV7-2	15	TGTGCCAGCAGCCCCGGTCTAGCGTATAGTGATACGCAGTATTTT	CASSPGLAYSDTQYF